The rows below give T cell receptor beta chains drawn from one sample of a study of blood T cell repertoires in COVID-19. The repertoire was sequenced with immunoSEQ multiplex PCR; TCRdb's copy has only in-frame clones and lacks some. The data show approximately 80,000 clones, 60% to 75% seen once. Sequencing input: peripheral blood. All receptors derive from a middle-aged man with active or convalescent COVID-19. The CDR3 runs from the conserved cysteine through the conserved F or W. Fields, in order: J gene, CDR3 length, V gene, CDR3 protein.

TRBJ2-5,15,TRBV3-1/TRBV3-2,CASSQDYTIQETQYF
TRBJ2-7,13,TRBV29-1,CSVGRGDRGEQYF
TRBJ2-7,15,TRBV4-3,CASSQDPGKNYEQYF
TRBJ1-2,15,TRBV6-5,CASSYSASGLSGYTF
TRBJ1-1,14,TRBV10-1,CASSGKGTGNEAFF
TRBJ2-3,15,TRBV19,CASSIQRGDADTQYF
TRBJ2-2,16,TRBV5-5,CASSLADRGWAGELFF
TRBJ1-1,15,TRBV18,CASSPPLLGNTEAFF
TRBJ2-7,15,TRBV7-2,CASSLGSGALYEQYF
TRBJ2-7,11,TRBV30,CAWKSSYEQYF
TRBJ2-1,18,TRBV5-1,CASIWGVSLWKQNNEQFF
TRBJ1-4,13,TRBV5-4,CASSFQGNEKLFF
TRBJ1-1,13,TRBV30,CAWTVGVNTEAFF
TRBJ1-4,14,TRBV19,CASSSGTGVEKLFF
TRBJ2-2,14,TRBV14,CASSRQANTGELFF
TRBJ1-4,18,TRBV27,CASSGVGGWPGRNEKLFF
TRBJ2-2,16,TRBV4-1,CASSPLAGGDTGELFF
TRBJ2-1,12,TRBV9,CASSVAQGEQFF
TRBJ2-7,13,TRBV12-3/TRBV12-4,CASSAGTGAEQYF
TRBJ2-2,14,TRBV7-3,CASSRQKNTGELFF
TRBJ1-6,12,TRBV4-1,CASSQVGSPLHF
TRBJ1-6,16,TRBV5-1,CASSLKRDRDNSPLHF
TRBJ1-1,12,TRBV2,CASSEVQGEAFF
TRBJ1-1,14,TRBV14,CASSQVPGSTEAFF
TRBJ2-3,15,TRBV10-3,CAISKDRGVADTQYF
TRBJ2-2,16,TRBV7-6,CASSLAILADTGELFF
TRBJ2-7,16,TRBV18,CASSQRDKLSLYEQYF
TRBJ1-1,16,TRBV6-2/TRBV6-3,CASTPSRVSLSTEAFF
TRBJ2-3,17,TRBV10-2,CASSESKMVAGSDTQYF
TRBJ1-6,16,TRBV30,CAWSVERLKVGSPLHF
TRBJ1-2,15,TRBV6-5,CASSPGKDRGGGYTF
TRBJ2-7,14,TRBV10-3,CAISGTGQPYEQYF
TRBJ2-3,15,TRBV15,CATSRDLAGGGTQYF
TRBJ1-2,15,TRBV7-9,CASSLPSGLSGGYTF